This TCR beta chain was recovered during a study of CD8+CD57+ T cells in acquired aplastic anemia. TCR beta VDJ combinations and CDR3 sequences were profiled from genomic DNA. TCRdb re-called the reads through MiXCR, storing one row per CDR3 protein. The table shows over 15,000 distinct CDR3 sequences, with less than 45% occurring only once. Study-wide results and caveats: Diversity in CD8+CD57+ cells from patients fell below that of the total CD4+ and CD8+ cell pools. This difference was described as decreased diversity.

Between the trimmed V and J ends, which lost 0 bases and 3 bases, there was a span of 12 bases. CDR3 length equals 15 residues. The germline gives CDR1 MGHRA, CDR2 YSYEKL. This clonotype has just a few counts. Its target is not known. Before being chosen for sequencing, patients had shown CD8+CD57+ cell expansion by flow cytometry. Every one of the patients had aplastic anemia (severe, acquired). Bead-enriching CD8+CD57+ cells gave a mean 1.6 ug DNA. The receptor was derived from a human donor with aplastic anemia. The chain couples TRBV4-1 to TRBJ2-7; TRBD1 might be the D (5 bases). Sequencing was performed on CD8+CD57+ T cells sorted from PBMCs. Described subset: bead-enriched CD8+CD57+ effector memory T cells from SAA patients. This CDR3 is CASSQDHQGLYEQYF. DNA of the CDR3: TGCGCCAGCAGCCAAGATCACCAGGGCCTCTACGAGCAGTACTTC.